The rows below give T cell receptor beta chains drawn from one sample of a study of blood T cell repertoires in COVID-19. The data were produced by immunoSEQ multiplex PCR, yet TCRdb's version contains in-frame clones alone and is incomplete. This table holds roughly 120,000 clones, approximately 90% found once. Sequencing input: peripheral blood. These receptors were obtained from a woman between 45 and 60 years old with acute or convalescent COVID-19. Both conserved end residues are part of each CDR3. The order of the fields is D gene, V gene, J gene, clone size, CDR3 protein, CDR3 DNA. The D gene is left open where the match is weak. Clone size is shown for a subset of rows, as once, few, many or a class of expanded clone.

>TRBD2|TRBV7-9|TRBJ2-7|.
CASSKTSGRDPYEQYF
TGTGCCAGCAGCAAGACTAGCGGGAGGGATCCCTACGAGCAGTACTTC
>TRBD1|TRBV2|TRBJ2-1|.
CASSEVQGANYNEQFF
TGTGCCAGCAGTGAAGTACAGGGGGCGAATTACAATGAGCAGTTCTTC
>TRBD1|TRBV5-1|TRBJ2-5|.
CASSPTGGGETQYF
TGCGCCAGCAGCCCGACAGGGGGTGGAGAGACCCAGTACTTC
>.|TRBV30|TRBJ2-1|.
CAWSEQYNEQFF
TGTGCCTGGAGTGAACAGTACAATGAGCAGTTCTTC
>TRBD2|TRBV24-1|TRBJ2-5|.
CATSDGAGVLGETQYF
TGTGCCACCAGTGATGGGGCGGGAGTCCTGGGAGAGACCCAGTACTTC
>.|TRBV19|TRBJ2-5|.
CASSMPDRTQETQYF
TGTGCCAGTAGTATGCCCGACAGGACCCAAGAGACCCAGTACTTC
>.|TRBV2|TRBJ2-3|.
CASNVAQFGGDTQYF
TGTGCCAGCAATGTGGCCCAATTTGGTGGAGATACGCAGTATTTT
>.|TRBV18|TRBJ2-2|.
CASSPRASTGELFF
TGTGCCAGCTCACCACGGGCAAGCACCGGGGAGCTGTTTTTT
>.|TRBV29-1|TRBJ1-2|.
CSVGTGEIWNYGYTF
TGCAGCGTTGGGACTGGGGAGATCTGGAACTATGGCTACACCTTC
>TRBD1|TRBV5-6|TRBJ2-5|.
CASSLGQGYQETQYF
TGTGCCAGCAGCTTAGGACAGGGGTACCAAGAGACCCAGTACTTC
>TRBD2|TRBV28|TRBJ2-7|once
CASSLLGTSGRAGGEQYF
TGTGCCAGCAGTTTATTAGGGACTAGCGGGAGGGCCGGGGGCGAGCAGTACTTC
>.|TRBV24-1|TRBJ2-3|.
CATSDFGSTDTQYF
TGTGCCACCAGTGATTTTGGCTCCACGGATACGCAGTATTTT
>.|TRBV6-1|TRBJ2-7|.
CASSDQGQGYEQYF
TGTGCCAGCAGTGATCAGGGACAAGGCTACGAGCAGTACTTC
>.|TRBV28|TRBJ2-2|.
CASSLLSTGELFF
TGTGCCAGCAGTTTATTATCCACCGGGGAGCTGTTTTTT
>.|TRBV24-1|TRBJ2-2|.
CATSDIRTTTGELFF
TGTGCCACCAGTGACATACGGACTACCACCGGGGAGCTGTTTTTT
>TRBD1|TRBV19|TRBJ2-2|.
CASSLGTVNTGELFF
TGTGCCAGTAGTCTCGGGACAGTGAACACCGGGGAGCTGTTTTTT
>TRBD1|TRBV18|TRBJ1-1|few
CASLQGVRTEAFF
TGTGCCAGCTTACAGGGGGTACGCACTGAAGCTTTCTTT
>.|TRBV27|TRBJ1-5|.
CASGEVRQPQHF
TGTGCCAGTGGAGAGGTTCGACAGCCCCAGCATTTT
>TRBD1|TRBV5-6|TRBJ1-1|.
CASSWGQLNTEAFF
TGTGCCAGCAGCTGGGGACAGTTGAACACTGAAGCTTTCTTT
>TRBD1|TRBV5-1|TRBJ2-7|.
CASSYGQGISYEQYF
TGCGCCAGCAGCTATGGACAGGGAATCTCCTACGAGCAGTACTTC
>.|TRBV6-5|TRBJ2-7|once
CASSSVYEQYF
TGTGCCAGCAGTTCGGTCTACGAGCAGTACTTC
>TRBD1|TRBV5-8|TRBJ1-5|once
CASSWTGNSNQPQHF
TGTGCCAGCAGCTGGACAGGGAATAGCAATCAGCCCCAGCATTTT
>TRBD2|TRBV19|TRBJ2-3|.
CASSMSTTASGRTTDTQYF
TGTGCCAGTAGTATGAGCACCACAGCTAGCGGGAGGACCACAGATACGCAGTATTTT
>.|TRBV19|TRBJ2-7|.
CASSIGTGKSKQYF
TGTGCCAGTAGTATAGGAACAGGGAAAAGTAAGCAGTACTTC
>TRBD1|TRBV27|TRBJ1-2|.
CASSHRGDGYTF
TGTGCCAGCAGTCACAGGGGTGATGGCTACACCTTC
>TRBD1|TRBV5-1|TRBJ2-5|.
CASSLGDRYQETQYF
TGCGCCAGCAGCTTGGGGGACAGGTACCAAGAGACCCAGTACTTC
>.|TRBV11-2|TRBJ1-4|once
CASSLRPGSNEKLFF
TGTGCCAGCAGCTTACGACCGGGGTCTAATGAAAAACTGTTTTTT
>TRBD2|TRBV19|TRBJ2-7|.
CASSSGLADFYEQYF
TGTGCCAGTAGCTCGGGACTAGCGGACTTCTACGAGCAGTACTTC
>.|TRBV28|TRBJ1-5|.
CASSFRHNQPQHF
TGTGCCAGCAGTTTTCGACACAATCAGCCCCAGCATTTT
>TRBD1|TRBV15|TRBJ2-3|.
CATQTGLNTDTQYF
TGTGCCACGCAGACAGGGCTCAACACAGATACGCAGTATTTT
>TRBD2|TRBV18|TRBJ2-2|once
CASSPIRGRAGTGELFF
TGTGCCAGCTCACCAATTCGCGGGAGGGCCGGGACCGGGGAGCTGTTTTTT
>TRBD2|TRBV2|TRBJ2-5|.
CASSKLAGEETQYF
TGTGCCAGCAGTAAGCTAGCGGGGGAAGAGACCCAGTACTTC
>.|TRBV6-5|TRBJ1-5|.
CASSPQGGLPQHF
TGTGCCAGCAGTCCTCAGGGAGGATTGCCCCAGCATTTT
>TRBD2|TRBV7-9|TRBJ2-1|.
CASSLITSGRDEQFF
TGTGCCAGCAGCTTAATCACTAGCGGGAGGGATGAGCAGTTCTTC
>TRBD2|TRBV19|TRBJ2-1|.
CASSIRRGTSGSNEQFF
TGTGCCAGTAGTATTAGACGAGGGACTAGCGGGAGCAATGAGCAGTTCTTC
>TRBD2|TRBV13|TRBJ2-2|.
CASSQLSTSSGTGELFF
TGTGCCAGCAGCCAGCTTTCGACTAGCTCGGGTACCGGGGAGCTGTTTTTT
>.|TRBV29-1|TRBJ1-2|.
CSVGAGEGGYTF
TGCAGCGTTGGGGCAGGGGAGGGTGGCTACACCTTC
>.|TRBV5-6|TRBJ2-6|.
CASSQRLTGANVLTF
TGTGCCAGCAGCCAGCGGCTTACTGGGGCCAACGTCCTGACTTTC
>.|TRBV11-2|TRBJ2-1|.
CASSSTSNEQFF
TGTGCCAGCAGCTCAACTAGCAATGAGCAGTTCTTC
>.|TRBV5-6|TRBJ2-7|.
CASSPGPRYEQYF
TGTGCCAGCAGCCCAGGGCCACGCTACGAGCAGTACTTC
>.|TRBV9|TRBJ2-1|.
CASSSGTYNEQFF
TGTGCCAGCAGCTCCGGGACCTACAATGAGCAGTTCTTC
>.|TRBV29-1|TRBJ1-5|.
CSVSRQAWESNQPQHF
TGCAGCGTTAGCAGACAGGCCTGGGAGAGCAATCAGCCCCAGCATTTT
>TRBD2|TRBV15|TRBJ2-7|.
CATSRAKREGRYEQYF
TGTGCCACCAGCAGGGCTAAGCGGGAGGGCCGCTACGAGCAGTACTTC
>TRBD1|TRBV5-1|TRBJ1-5|once
CASSPGTEPYQPQHF
TGCGCCAGCAGCCCCGGGACAGAGCCTTATCAGCCCCAGCATTTT
>TRBD2|TRBV5-1|TRBJ2-1|.
CASSSGLALNEQFF
TGCGCCAGCAGCTCGGGACTAGCCCTCAATGAGCAGTTCTTC